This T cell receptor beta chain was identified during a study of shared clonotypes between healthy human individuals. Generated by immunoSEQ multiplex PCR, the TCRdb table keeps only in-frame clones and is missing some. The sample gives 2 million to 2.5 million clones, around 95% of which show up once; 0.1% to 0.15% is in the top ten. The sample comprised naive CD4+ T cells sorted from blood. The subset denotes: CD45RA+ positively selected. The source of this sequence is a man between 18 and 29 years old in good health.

Written as DNA, the CDR3 is TGTGCCAGCCGAAAATTTGGGGTAAATAATGAAGCTTTCTTT. This sequence encodes CASRKFGVNNEAFF. The genes are TRBV5-6 and TRBJ1-1; no clear D. Germline V CDR1 and CDR2: SGHDT, YYEEEE. V was shortened by 7 bases and J by 7 bases, with 20 bases between the two germline ends. The CDR3 extends over 14 amino acids.